These T cell receptor beta chains were read from a single sample in a study of CD8 T cells in ankylosing spondylitis. In TCRdb, the 5' RACE reads were re-called with MiXCR into one record per CDR3 protein. This sample has under 550,000 distinct CDR3 sequences, with roughly 25% found just once. The sample taken for sequencing was blood, either unsorted or a sorted T cell fraction (not recorded which). The receptors here all came from a male donor with ankylosing spondylitis. The CDR3 runs from the conserved cysteine through the conserved F or W. The order of the fields is J gene, clone size, D gene, V gene, CDR3 protein, CDR3 DNA. The D gene is left open where the match is weak. Clone size, where shown, is once, few, many, or a class for clones that have expanded.

J: TRBJ1-2; size: NA; D: NA; V: TRBV7-2; CDR3: CASSLLGAHYGYTF; DNA: TGTGCCAGCAGCTTATTGGGGGCCCACTATGGCTACACCTTC
J: TRBJ2-1; size: NA; D: TRBD2; V: TRBV20-1; CDR3: CSAQPSGLSYNEQFF; DNA: TGCAGTGCTCAACCGTCGGGACTATCCTACAATGAGCAGTTCTTC
J: TRBJ2-1; size: few; D: TRBD2; V: TRBV29-1; CDR3: CSVGLRLAVYNEQFF; DNA: TGCAGCGTTGGCCTCAGACTAGCGGTATACAATGAGCAGTTCTTC
J: TRBJ2-6; size: NA; D: NA; V: TRBV6-1; CDR3: CASGTSSGANVLTF; DNA: TGTGCCAGCGGAACTAGCTCTGGGGCCAACGTCCTGACTTTC
J: TRBJ1-1; size: NA; D: TRBD1; V: TRBV19; CDR3: CASSLGQVGNTEAFF; DNA: TGTGCCAGTAGTTTAGGACAGGTGGGGAACACTGAAGCTTTCTTT
J: TRBJ1-5; size: few; D: NA; V: TRBV5-5; CDR3: CASTSGWVGQPQHF; DNA: TGTGCCAGCACCTCTGGCTGGGTAGGTCAGCCCCAGCATTTT
J: TRBJ2-5; size: NA; D: NA; V: TRBV5-1; CDR3: CASSGGPGETQYF; DNA: TGCGCCAGCAGCGGGGGACCTGGGGAGACCCAGTACTTC
J: TRBJ1-2; size: NA; D: NA; V: TRBV7-2; CDR3: CASSLGGVQTERYTF; DNA: TGTGCCAGCAGCTTGGGAGGGGTCCAAACTGAGCGCTACACCTTC
J: TRBJ1-1; size: few; D: NA; V: TRBV5-5; CDR3: CASTGVSHTEAFF; DNA: TGTGCCAGCACTGGGGTCAGCCACACTGAAGCTTTCTTT
J: TRBJ2-1; size: NA; D: TRBD2; V: TRBV15; CDR3: CATSRGDSGSRNEQFF; DNA: TGTGCCACCAGCAGGGGGGATAGCGGGAGTCGCAATGAGCAGTTCTTC
J: TRBJ2-7; size: few; D: TRBD1; V: TRBV9; CDR3: CASSVEPLPQGVEQYF; DNA: TGTGCCAGCAGCGTAGAGCCCCTTCCACAGGGGGTCGAGCAGTACTTC
J: TRBJ2-1; size: NA; D: TRBD2; V: TRBV20-1; CDR3: CSAPLAGLQFF; DNA: TGCAGTGCCCCGTTAGCGGGATTGCAGTTCTTC
J: TRBJ1-5; size: NA; D: TRBD1; V: TRBV2; CDR3: CASRAGQGGQPQHF; DNA: TGTGCCAGCAGGGCGGGACAGGGGGGTCAGCCCCAGCATTTT
J: TRBJ1-5; size: NA; D: NA; V: TRBV6-2/TRBV6-3; CDR3: CASSFGVGQPQHF; DNA: TGTGCCAGCAGTTTCGGGGTCGGTCAGCCCCAGCATTTT
J: TRBJ2-1; size: NA; D: TRBD2; V: TRBV11-3; CDR3: CASSFGLAGASGEQFF; DNA: TGTGCCAGCAGCTTTGGACTAGCGGGAGCAAGCGGTGAGCAGTTCTTC
J: TRBJ1-3; size: few; D: NA; V: TRBV24-1; CDR3: CATRANSGNTIYF; DNA: TGTGCCACCAGAGCAAACTCTGGAAACACCATATATTTT
J: TRBJ1-5; size: NA; D: NA; V: TRBV20-1; CDR3: CSATWAGPISNQPQHF; DNA: TGCAGTGCTACTTGGGCAGGCCCTATAAGCAATCAGCCCCAGCATTTT
J: TRBJ2-1; size: NA; D: NA; V: TRBV20-1; CDR3: CSAGDSEQFF; DNA: TGCAGTGCAGGGGACTCTGAGCAGTTCTTC
J: TRBJ2-1; size: NA; D: TRBD1; V: TRBV18; CDR3: CASTTGQGINEQFF; DNA: TGTGCCAGCACGACGGGACAGGGGATCAATGAGCAGTTCTTC
J: TRBJ2-2; size: NA; D: NA; V: TRBV5-1; CDR3: CASRTGTLNIGELFF; DNA: TGCGCCAGCAGAACCGGGACATTGAACATCGGGGAGCTGTTTTTT
J: TRBJ1-4; size: NA; D: NA; V: TRBV6-1; CDR3: CASSTLRKTNEKLFF; DNA: TGTGCCAGCAGTACGCTCAGGAAAACTAATGAAAAACTGTTTTTT
J: TRBJ2-5; size: NA; D: TRBD2; V: TRBV6-1; CDR3: CASTPAGVQETQYF; DNA: TGTGCCAGCACCCCAGCGGGAGTACAAGAGACCCAGTACTTC
J: TRBJ2-3; size: NA; D: NA; V: TRBV25-1; CDR3: CASSEWGTDTQYF; DNA: TGTGCCAGCAGTGAATGGGGCACAGATACGCAGTATTTT
J: TRBJ2-7; size: NA; D: TRBD1; V: TRBV12-3/TRBV12-4; CDR3: CASSSNGQGRIYEQYF; DNA: TGTGCCAGCAGTTCAAACGGACAGGGAAGGATCTACGAGCAGTACTTC
J: TRBJ2-1; size: few; D: TRBD2; V: TRBV6-1; CDR3: CASSLKGVAGSYNEQFF; DNA: TGTGCCAGCAGTCTAAAGGGAGTAGCGGGATCCTACAATGAGCAGTTCTTC
J: TRBJ2-2; size: many; D: TRBD1; V: TRBV12-3/TRBV12-4; CDR3: CASSLRGPGELFF; DNA: TGTGCCAGCAGTTTAAGGGGGCCCGGGGAGCTGTTTTTT
J: TRBJ1-5; size: few; D: NA; V: TRBV5-4; CDR3: CASSFGRNQPQHF; DNA: TGTGCCAGCAGCTTCGGGAGAAATCAGCCCCAGCATTTT
J: TRBJ1-5; size: NA; D: NA; V: TRBV12-3/TRBV12-4; CDR3: CASSKQGYSNQPQHF; DNA: TGTGCCAGCAGCAAGCAGGGTTATAGCAATCAGCCCCAGCATTTT
J: TRBJ2-2; size: NA; D: NA; V: TRBV7-7; CDR3: CASSLGNGVGTGELFF; DNA: TGTGCCAGCAGCTTAGGGAATGGCGTGGGCACCGGGGAGCTGTTTTTT
J: TRBJ1-1; size: few; D: NA; V: TRBV5-5; CDR3: CASTSSSTEAFF; DNA: TGTGCCAGCACCTCGTCCAGCACTGAAGCTTTCTTT
J: TRBJ2-3; size: few; D: NA; V: TRBV6-5; CDR3: CASSYLRGAADTQYF; DNA: TGTGCCAGCAGTTACCTCAGAGGGGCCGCAGATACGCAGTATTTT
J: TRBJ2-2; size: many; D: NA; V: TRBV5-1; CDR3: CASSDQGRFNTGELFF; DNA: TGCGCCAGCAGTGACCAGGGGCGATTTAACACCGGGGAGCTGTTTTTT
J: TRBJ2-3; size: few; D: NA; V: TRBV5-1; CDR3: CATTMGGFDTQYF; DNA: TGCGCCACCACGATGGGCGGGTTTGATACGCAGTATTTT
J: TRBJ2-1; size: NA; D: TRBD1; V: TRBV7-9; CDR3: CASSWTGAYNEQFF; DNA: TGTGCCAGCAGCTGGACAGGGGCCTACAATGAGCAGTTCTTC
J: TRBJ1-4; size: NA; D: NA; V: TRBV4-1; CDR3: CASSQDLMGLGEKLFF; DNA: TGCGCCAGCAGCCAAGATCTGATGGGTTTGGGTGAAAAACTGTTTTTT
J: TRBJ2-1; size: NA; D: NA; V: TRBV20-1; CDR3: CSATTVNSYNEQFF; DNA: TGCAGTGCAACGACAGTAAACTCCTACAATGAGCAGTTCTTC